This TCR beta chain was profiled in a study of CD8 T cells in Susac syndrome. RNA was extracted with the RNeasy kit, and a quantity of about 0.45 to 1 ug was reverse transcribed using random hexamers. The CDR3 of TCR beta was amplified by immunoSEQ multiplex PCR across 54 Vbeta and 13 Jbeta. TCRdb re-analysed the immunoSEQ multiplex PCR reads in MiXCR, keeping a single row per CDR3 protein. This table holds roughly 200,000 distinct CDR3 sequences, 95% found once. The sequenced sample consisted of CD4+ T cells from PBMCs. This TCR came from a human donor with multiple sclerosis.

This CDR3 is CAWRLQGEETQYF. DNA of the CDR3: TGTGCCTGGAGATTGCAGGGGGAGGAGACCCAGTACTTC. V and J are TRBV30 and TRBJ2-5, with 7 nucleotides matching TRBD1. The germline V gene encodes CDR1 GTSNPN and CDR2 SVGIG (reference sequence). The V and J ends lost 3 bases and 5 bases, in that order; junction bases with no gene match: 6. This CDR3 has 13 amino acids.